This T cell receptor (beta chain) was sequenced during a study of blood T cell repertoires in COVID-19. Whole-study context: The samples span acute and convalescent COVID-19 from the United States, Italy and Spain. Sources were T cells, B-cell-depleted T cells, or PBMCs; the material itself was cDNA or gDNA.

The CDR3 runs 14 residues. V lost 4 bases and J 4 bases, leaving 11 bases between the germline ends. Germline CDR1 reads LNHDA; CDR2 reads SQIVND (reference sequence). Per the original data handling: Using reference gene primer amplification, nucleated cell counts were estimated. The assay was immunoSEQ multiplex PCR, and TCRdb's table has in-frame clones only and misses some. Clone size and the V and J calls come from that table; the DNA yielded D and trimming. This table has roughly 260,000 clones, 65% to 90% appearing once. The sample taken for sequencing was peripheral blood. This receptor was identified in a woman in her sixties or seventies with acute or convalescent COVID-19. The chain links TRBV19 to TRBJ1-3; TRBD1 might be the D (5 bases). The CDR3 loop is CASSTRTKGNTIYF. In DNA, the CDR3 is TGTGCCAGTAGTACCCGGACAAAAGGAAACACCATATATTTT.